This T cell receptor (beta chain) stems from a study of breast tumors, draining lymph nodes, adjacent tissues. General study findings and limits: Tumor TCR diversity was below lymph nodes but above nontumor tissue. Tumor T cell lymph node origin was a supported hypothesis, not proven.

As for this clonotype: Its antigen is as yet unknown.

Germline CDR1 is LNHDA and CDR2 is SQIVND (reference sequence). The CDR3 length is 14 residues. Between the trimmed V and J ends, which lost 3 bases and 7 bases, there was a span of 13 bases. Axillary draining lymph nodes of breast cancer patients supplied the node samples. TCRdb called the multiplex PCR reads again in MiXCR, with one record for every CDR3 protein. The sample has 200,000 to 250,000 distinct CDR3 sequences; roughly 30% are singletons. The material sequenced was axillary lymph node tissue. The rearrangement joins TRBV19 to TRBJ1-5, with D perhaps TRBD1 (6 bases). This clonotype was sampled from a female donor with breast cancer. Some clones in this sample may be carry-over from other donors' samples. CDR3 DNA: TGTGCCAGTAGTATTGAGACAGGCGGCCAGCCCCAGCATTTT. This encodes CASSIETGGQPQHF.